This T cell receptor (beta chain) emerged from a study of CD8+ T cells in alopecia areata. Extraction and reverse transcription of RNA yielded cDNA as the sequencing template. Produced via immunoSEQ multiplex PCR; TCRdb's table is partial and in-frame only. The table shows about 180,000 clones, with roughly 66% occurring only once. This CDR3 is built from 14 residues. Trimming cost V 7 bases and J 5 bases; bases outside gene matches: 7. Germline CDR1 reads WSHSY; CDR2 reads SAAADI. The receptor was isolated from a human donor with alopecia areata. This chain uses TRBV10-2 with TRBJ1-1; 10 positions agree with TRBD1. The sequenced sample was CD8+ T cells sorted from blood, obtained at week 0. The CDR3 loop reads CASKDRGPGTEAFF. Written as DNA, the CDR3 is TGCGCCAGCAAAGACAGGGGGCCCGGGACTGAAGCTTTCTTT.